This T cell receptor beta chain was recovered during a study of blood T cell repertoires in COVID-19. Sequenced by immunoSEQ multiplex PCR; TCRdb stores in-frame clones only, minus some. The sample holds about 190,000 clones; roughly 85% are singletons and the top ten take under 5.5%. The CDR3 length is 15 residues. V shed 0 bases and J shed 2 bases, with 11 bases lying between them. The germline V gene has CDR1 GTSNPN and CDR2 SVGIG (reference sequence). The chain is built from TRBV30 and TRBJ1-3; tentatively, D is TRBD1 (5 bases). The sequenced sample was peripheral blood. The sequence was collected from a woman in her 30s with acute or convalescent COVID-19. CDR3 sequence (DNA): TGTGCCTGGAGTGTGGGGCCCGGGCCTGGAAACACCATATATTTT. This encodes CAWSVGPGPGNTIYF.